This T cell receptor (beta chain) is drawn from a study of blood T cell repertoires in COVID-19 (dated by TCRdb to 2018 to 2020). With respect to the entire study: Samples covering the acute and convalescent phases of COVID-19 were provided by collaborators in the United States, Italy and Spain. The prospective study material was composed of cDNA or gDNA derived from T cells, B-cell-depleted T cells, or PBMCs. Subjects who had been exposed to COVID-19, were actively infected with it, or had recovered from it provided the deeply sampled blood TCRbeta repertoires that made up the dataset. The repertoires were released in a freely available public database meant as a resource for research on the immune response to SARS-CoV-2. The samples were drawn from the first 160 participants of the ongoing ImmuneRACE study and from 1,254 subjects provided by 6 global collaborators. Nearly every sample came with metadata listing a de-identified subject ID, COVID-19 status, age in years and sex. Where HLA class I and class II types were available, the types were taken from metadata supplied by the sample provider, not from assay-based typing.

Each collaborating institution followed its own protocols to collect whole blood in K2EDTA tubes. Collaborator samples were shipped for TCRbeta analysis as frozen whole blood, isolated PBMCs, or DNA extracted from either sample type. TCRbeta CDR3 regions were amplified from genomic DNA using the immunoSEQ Assay, a bias-controlled multiplex PCR. The study's own analysis went as follows. Within the assay, amplification of reference gene primers was used to estimate how many nucleated cells each sample contained. To quantify the absolute abundance of each unique TCRbeta CDR3 rearrangement, sequence reads were collapsed and filtered. For each sample, productive Simpson clonality was calculated by taking the square root of Simpson's diversity index across productive rearrangements. TCRdb limited this immuneACCESS table to in-frame rearrangements with V and J called. A share of clones is missing; checked studies link under half to unresolved V genes, and the rest is unexplained. V, J and clone size reflect that table, while D and trimming were determined from the DNA. The sample includes 90,000 or so clones, with roughly nine tenths observed a single time. Around 1.8% of the sample goes to the ten largest clones.

As regards this clone: This receptor's antigen is unknown. Base quality data are lacking; no much larger clone is found one base away.

From the cysteine up to the phenylalanine, the CDR3 has a length of 12 residues. CDR3 DNA is the only sequence kept; it has 36 bases, read in frame from the first base. CDR1 and CDR2, looked up from the germline V gene, are SGHAT and FQNNGV. Cut back by 3 bases and 8 bases, the V and J ends lie 8 bases apart. The full study reports these points: Clinical and demographic metadata were provided uncurated, with the amount varying by source and participant.

Material for sequencing was peripheral blood. The clonotype originates from a human donor with active COVID-19. The donor label of this sample is uncertain. The rearranged chain carries TRBV11-2 and TRBJ2-1; the D segment cannot be called with confidence. Here the CDR3 is given as CASSFYAYEQFF. Read as DNA, the sequence is TGTGCCAGCAGCTTCTATGCTTATGAGCAGTTCTTC.